This T cell receptor (beta chain) is drawn from a study of cytomegalovirus exposure and HLA in healthy donors. Background on the study: Among 398 genotyped donors, roughly 81% fell in the Caucasian-associated ancestry cluster.

Germline loops: CDR1 SGHVS, CDR2 FQNEAQ. Trimming removed 2 bases at V and 0 bases at J, with 13 bases between. The CDR3 has 16 residues. Study-level points and caveats: Later analysis suggested links between common viral pathogens and several top significant clusters. The classifier, whose performance was assessed in both the original and validation cohorts, reportedly diagnosed cytomegalovirus status with high specificity and sensitivity.

The PCR ran on 60 Vbeta and 13 Jbeta primers. Produced via immunoSEQ multiplex PCR; TCRdb's table is partial and in-frame only. The sample includes over 100,000 clones. For this clone: Its cognate antigen is unknown.

The chain has TRBV7-8 and TRBJ1-1; D is possibly TRBD1 (6 bases). This sequence was found in a woman in her thirties or forties in good health and CMV-seropositive. The material sequenced was PBMCs. CDR3 residues: CASSLQWGGLNTEAFF. The CDR3 DNA is TGTGCCAGCAGCTTACAATGGGGGGGCTTGAACACTGAAGCTTTCTTT.